This TCR beta chain was sequenced for a study of blood T cell repertoires in COVID-19. The data were produced by immunoSEQ multiplex PCR, yet TCRdb's version contains in-frame clones alone and is incomplete. The repertoire has some 150,000 clones, 75% to 90% of them found once; the top ten carry 3.5% to 5%. The germline V gene has CDR1 SGHTA and CDR2 FQGNSA. The CDR3 length is 14 residues. V lost 2 bases and J 4 bases, leaving 8 bases between the germline ends. This clonotype originated in a woman in her fifties or sixties who had recovered from COVID-19. The chain carries TRBV7-2 and TRBJ2-2; D perhaps matches TRBD2 (5 bases). Sequences were obtained from PBMCs or T cells enriched from blood (not recorded which). CDR3 sequence reads: CASSLTRGTGELFF. CDR3 nucleotide sequence: TGTGCCAGCAGCTTAACTAGAGGCACCGGGGAGCTGTTTTTT.